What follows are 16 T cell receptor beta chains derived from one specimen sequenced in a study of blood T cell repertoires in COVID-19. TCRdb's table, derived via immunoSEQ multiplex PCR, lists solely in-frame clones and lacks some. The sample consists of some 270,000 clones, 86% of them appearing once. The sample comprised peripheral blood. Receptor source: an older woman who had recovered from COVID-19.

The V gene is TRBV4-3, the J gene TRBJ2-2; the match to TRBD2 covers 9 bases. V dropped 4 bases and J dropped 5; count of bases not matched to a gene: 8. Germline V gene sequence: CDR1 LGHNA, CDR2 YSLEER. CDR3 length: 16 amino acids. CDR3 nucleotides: TGCGCCAGCAGCCCTTTAGCGGGGGCCCGGACCGGGGAGCTGTTTTTT. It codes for CASSPLAGARTGELFF.

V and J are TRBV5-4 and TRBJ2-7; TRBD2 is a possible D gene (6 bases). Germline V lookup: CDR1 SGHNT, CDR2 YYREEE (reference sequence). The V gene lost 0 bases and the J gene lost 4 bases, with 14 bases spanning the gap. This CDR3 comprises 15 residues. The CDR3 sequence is CASSLAGSAGYEQYF. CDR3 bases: TGTGCCAGCAGCTTGGCCGGGAGTGCAGGTTACGAGCAGTACTTC.

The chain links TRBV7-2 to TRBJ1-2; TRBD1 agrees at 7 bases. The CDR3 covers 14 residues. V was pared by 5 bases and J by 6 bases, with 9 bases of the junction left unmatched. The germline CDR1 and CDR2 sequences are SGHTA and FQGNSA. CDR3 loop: CASSATGVGNGYTF. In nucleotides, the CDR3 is TGTGCCAGCAGCGCAACAGGGGTAGGAAATGGCTACACCTTC.

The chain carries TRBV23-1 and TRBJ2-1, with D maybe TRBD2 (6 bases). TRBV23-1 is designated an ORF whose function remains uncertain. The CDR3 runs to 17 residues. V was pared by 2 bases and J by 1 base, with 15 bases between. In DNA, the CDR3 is TGCGCCAGCAGTCAAGGCGCCGGGACTGGGTCCTACAATGAGCAGTTCTTC. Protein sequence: CASSQGAGTGSYNEQFF.

The CDR3 DNA is TGTGCCAGCAGCTTGGCCCGAGGCAGGGGAGTTGGGTGGGATACGCAGTATTTT. This gives the protein CASSLARGRGVGWDTQYF. The gene calls are TRBV5-4 and TRBJ2-3; perhaps TRBD1 as D (6 bases). Trimming pared 0 bases from V and 6 bases from J, leaving 23 bases between. CDR1 is SGHNT and CDR2 is YYREEE in the germline V gene (reference sequence). The CDR3 is 18 residues long. The complete variable domain, with remaining parts taken from reference TRBV5-4 and TRBJ2-3, reads ETGVTQSPTHLIKTRGQQVTLRCSSQSGHNTVSWYQQALGQGPQFIFQYYREEENGRGNFPPRFSGLQFPNYSSELNVNALELDDSALYLCASSLARGRGVGWDTQYFGPGTRLTVL.

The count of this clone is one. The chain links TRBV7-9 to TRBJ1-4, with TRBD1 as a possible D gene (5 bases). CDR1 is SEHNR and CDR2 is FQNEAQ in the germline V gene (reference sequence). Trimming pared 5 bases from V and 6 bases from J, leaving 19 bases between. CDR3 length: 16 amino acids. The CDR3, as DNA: TGTGCCAGCAGCCCCTTGGGCAGGGCCAATGATGAAAAACTGTTTTTT. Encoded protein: CASSPLGRANDEKLFF.

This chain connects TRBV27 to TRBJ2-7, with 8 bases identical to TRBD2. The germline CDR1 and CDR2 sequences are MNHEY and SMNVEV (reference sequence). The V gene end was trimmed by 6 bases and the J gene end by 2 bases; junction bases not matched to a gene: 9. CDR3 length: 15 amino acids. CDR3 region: CASSTRAGVPYEQYF. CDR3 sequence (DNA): TGTGCCAGCAGCACACGAGCGGGGGTCCCCTACGAGCAGTACTTC.

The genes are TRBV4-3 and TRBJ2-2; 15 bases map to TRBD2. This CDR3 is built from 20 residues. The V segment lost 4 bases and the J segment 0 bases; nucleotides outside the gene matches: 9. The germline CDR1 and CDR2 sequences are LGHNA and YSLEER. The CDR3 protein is CASSRRGLAGGIANTGELFF. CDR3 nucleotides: TGCGCCAGCAGCCGGAGGGGACTAGCGGGGGGTATCGCGAACACCGGGGAGCTGTTTTTT.

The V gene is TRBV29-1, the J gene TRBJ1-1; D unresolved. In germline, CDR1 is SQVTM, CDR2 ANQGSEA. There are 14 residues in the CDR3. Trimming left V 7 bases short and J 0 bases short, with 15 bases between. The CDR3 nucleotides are TGCAGCGCCGACCGGGGTGGGGTGAACACTGAAGCTTTCTTT. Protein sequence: CSADRGGVNTEAFF.

The CDR3 here is CASSIRGGTNEKLFF. For the CDR3, the DNA is TGTGCCAGTAGTATTCGAGGGGGAACTAATGAAAAACTGTTTTTT. V and J are TRBV19 and TRBJ1-4; the D gene is possibly TRBD1 (6 bases). The CDR3 has 15 amino acids. The V and J ends lost 3 bases and 1 base respectively, with 9 bases between them. Germline assignment: CDR1 LNHDA and CDR2 SQIVND (reference sequence). Combining the CDR3 with reference TRBV19 and TRBJ1-4 gives the whole variable domain DGGITQSPKYLFRKEGQNVTLSCEQNLNHDAMYWYRQDPGQGLRLIYYSQIVNDFQKGDIAEGYSVSREKKESFPLTVTSAQKNPTAFYLCASSIRGGTNEKLFFGSGTQLSVL.

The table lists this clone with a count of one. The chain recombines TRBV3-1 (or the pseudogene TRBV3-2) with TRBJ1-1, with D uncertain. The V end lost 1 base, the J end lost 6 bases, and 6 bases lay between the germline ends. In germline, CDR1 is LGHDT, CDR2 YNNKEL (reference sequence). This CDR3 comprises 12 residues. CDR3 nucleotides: TGTGCCAGCAGCCAAGGGAGGGCTGAAGCTTTCTTT. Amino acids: CASSQGRAEAFF.

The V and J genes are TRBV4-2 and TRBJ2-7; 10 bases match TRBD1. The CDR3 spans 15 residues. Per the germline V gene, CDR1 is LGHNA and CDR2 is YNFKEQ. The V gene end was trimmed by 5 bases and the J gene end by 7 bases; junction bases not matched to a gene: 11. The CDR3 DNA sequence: TGTGCCAGCAGCAACCGGGACAGGGGCCCCTTTGAGCAGTACTTC. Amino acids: CASSNRDRGPFEQYF.

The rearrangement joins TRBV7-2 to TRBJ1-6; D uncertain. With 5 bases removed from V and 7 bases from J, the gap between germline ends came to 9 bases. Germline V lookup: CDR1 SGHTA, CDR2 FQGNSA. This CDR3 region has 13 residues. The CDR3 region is CASSVIQNSPLHF. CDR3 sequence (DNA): TGTGCCAGCAGCGTGATACAGAATTCACCCCTCCACTTT.

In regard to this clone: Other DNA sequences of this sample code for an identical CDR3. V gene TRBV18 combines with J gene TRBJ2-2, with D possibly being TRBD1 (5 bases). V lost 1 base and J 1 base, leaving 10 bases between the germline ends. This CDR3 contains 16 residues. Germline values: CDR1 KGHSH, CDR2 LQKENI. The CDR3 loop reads CASSPRGQGNTGELFF. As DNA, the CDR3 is TGTGCCAGCTCACCACGAGGTCAGGGGAACACCGGGGAGCTGTTTTTT.

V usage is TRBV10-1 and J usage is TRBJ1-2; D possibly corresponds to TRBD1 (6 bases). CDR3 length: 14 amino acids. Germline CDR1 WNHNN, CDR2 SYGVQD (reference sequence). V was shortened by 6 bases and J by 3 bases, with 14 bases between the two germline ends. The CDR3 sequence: CASSALDSYYGYTF. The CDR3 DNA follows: TGCGCCAGCAGCGCCTTGGACAGCTACTATGGCTACACCTTC.

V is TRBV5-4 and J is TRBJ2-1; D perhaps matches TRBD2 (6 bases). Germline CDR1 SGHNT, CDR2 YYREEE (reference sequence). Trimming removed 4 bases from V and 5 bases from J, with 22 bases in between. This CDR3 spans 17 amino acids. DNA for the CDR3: TGTGCCAGCAGCCCGGCGCTAGCGACCCCTGCCAACAATGAGCAGTTCTTC. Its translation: CASSPALATPANNEQFF.